These T cell receptor beta chains were read from a single sample in a study of OX40 agonist ivuxolimab in advanced cancers. Only in-frame clones appear in the TCRdb table, and some are missing; sequencing was by immunoSEQ multiplex PCR. The sample carries more than 50,000 clones, around 75% recorded once. Sequences were derived from CD4+ or CD8+ T cells sorted from blood, sampled in a trial of the OX40 agonist ivuxolimab. The receptor set was obtained from an adult with an advanced solid tumor such as melanoma, head and neck, liver or kidney cancer. Each CDR3 is given with its conserved first and last residue. D genes are given only for firm matches. Only some rows state a clone size, as once, few, many or a class for expanded clones.

CDR3 protein	CDR3 DNA	clone size	D gene	V gene	J gene
CASSASDYEQYF	TGTGCCAGCAGCGCTAGCGACTACGAGCAGTACTTC	.	.	TRBV28	TRBJ2-7
CASSARGTRGGDETQYF	TGTGCCAGCAGTGCACGTGGGACTAGAGGGGGGGATGAGACCCAGTACTTC	.	TRBD2	TRBV6-1	TRBJ2-5
CASSKNTEAFF	TGCGCCAGCAGCAAGAACACTGAAGCTTTCTTT	few	.	TRBV5-1	TRBJ1-1
CASSLAGTQETQYF	TGTGCCAGCAGCTTGGCCGGGACACAAGAGACCCAGTACTTC	few	.	TRBV7-9	TRBJ2-5
CASSRGGNTIYF	TGTGCCAGCAGCCGCGGGGGAAACACCATATATTTT	.	.	TRBV11-2	TRBJ1-3
CAISEGMTSGNWGEQFF	TGTGCCATCAGTGAGGGGATGACTAGCGGGAATTGGGGTGAGCAGTTCTTC	.	TRBD2	TRBV10-3	TRBJ2-1
CASSNREKTQYF	TGTGCCAGTAGTAACAGGGAGAAGACCCAGTACTTC	once	.	TRBV19	TRBJ2-5
CSVDAEGALYEQYF	TGCAGCGTTGATGCAGAGGGGGCCCTCTACGAGCAGTACTTC	.	TRBD1	TRBV29-1	TRBJ2-7
CASSLGSGYSSGNTIYF	TGTGCCAGCTCACTTGGGTCCGGCTACTCTTCTGGAAACACCATATATTTT	.	.	TRBV18	TRBJ1-3
CASSLPPSGGGGELFF	TGTGCCAGCAGCCTACCCCCTAGCGGGGGGGGCGGGGAGCTGTTTTTT	.	TRBD2	TRBV7-6	TRBJ2-2
CASSWGQGLTEAFF	TGTGCCAGCAGCTGGGGTCAAGGGCTCACTGAAGCTTTCTTT	few	.	TRBV7-2	TRBJ1-1